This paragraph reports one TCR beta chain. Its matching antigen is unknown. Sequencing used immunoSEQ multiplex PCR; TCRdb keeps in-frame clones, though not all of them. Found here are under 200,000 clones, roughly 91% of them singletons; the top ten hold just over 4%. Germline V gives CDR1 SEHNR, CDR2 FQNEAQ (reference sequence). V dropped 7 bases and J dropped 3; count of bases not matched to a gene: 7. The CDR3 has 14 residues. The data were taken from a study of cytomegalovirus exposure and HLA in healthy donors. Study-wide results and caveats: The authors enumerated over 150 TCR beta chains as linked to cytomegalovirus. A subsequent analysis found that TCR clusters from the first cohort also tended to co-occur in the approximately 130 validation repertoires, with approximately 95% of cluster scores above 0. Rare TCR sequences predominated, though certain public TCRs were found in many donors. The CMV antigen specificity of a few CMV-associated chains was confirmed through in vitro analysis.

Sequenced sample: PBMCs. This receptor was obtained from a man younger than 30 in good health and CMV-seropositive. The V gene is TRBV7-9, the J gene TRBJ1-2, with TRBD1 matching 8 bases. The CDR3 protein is CASNGRGQDYGYTF. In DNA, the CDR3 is TGTGCCAGCAACGGACGGGGACAGGACTATGGCTACACCTTC.